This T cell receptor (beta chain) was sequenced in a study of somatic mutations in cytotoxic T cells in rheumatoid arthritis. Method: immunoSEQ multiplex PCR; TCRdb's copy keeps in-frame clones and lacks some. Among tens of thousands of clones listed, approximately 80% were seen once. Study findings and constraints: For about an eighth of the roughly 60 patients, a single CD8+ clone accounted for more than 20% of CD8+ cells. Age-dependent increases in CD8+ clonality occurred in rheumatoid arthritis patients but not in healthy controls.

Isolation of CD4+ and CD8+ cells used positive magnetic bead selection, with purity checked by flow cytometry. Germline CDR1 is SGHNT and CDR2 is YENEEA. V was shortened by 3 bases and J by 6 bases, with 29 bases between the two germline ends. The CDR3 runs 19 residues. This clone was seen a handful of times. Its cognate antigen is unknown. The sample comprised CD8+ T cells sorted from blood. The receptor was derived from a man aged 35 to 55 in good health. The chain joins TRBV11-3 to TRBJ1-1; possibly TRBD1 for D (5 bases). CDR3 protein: CASSLGPTQKQGANPEAFF. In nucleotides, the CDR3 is TGTGCCAGCAGCTTGGGCCCGACACAGAAGCAGGGAGCGAATCCTGAAGCTTTCTTT.